Shown below are 5 T cell receptor beta chains from a single sample sequenced in a study of identical twins. TCRdb re-derived calls from the 5' RACE reads in MiXCR, one entry per CDR3 protein. The table has about 240,000 distinct CDR3 sequences, 10% to 13% seen once. Sequenced: memory T cells sorted from blood. These receptors were obtained from a man in his forties or fifties in good health.

The sample holds one count of this clonotype. The chain recombines TRBV7-3 with TRBJ2-1; 12 bases are a match to TRBD2. Germline-derived CDR1 and CDR2 are SGHTA and FQGTGA. The length of the CDR3 is 18 residues. V dropped 3 bases and J dropped 5; count of bases not matched to a gene: 11. This CDR3 is CASSFGLAGKGPNNEQFF. CDR3 nucleotide sequence: TGTGCCAGCAGCTTCGGACTAGCGGGAAAAGGCCCTAACAATGAGCAGTTCTTC.

A few counts support this clonotype. The rearrangement uses TRBV4-3 and TRBJ2-7; D perhaps matches TRBD2 (6 bases). Trimming stripped 0 bases from V and 1 base from J, with 13 bases between. The CDR3 contains 16 residues. Germline CDR1 and CDR2: LGHNA and YSLEER. DNA of the CDR3: TGCGCCAGCAGCCAAGATTGGACGGGAGATTCCTACGAGCAGTACTTC. Translating gives CASSQDWTGDSYEQYF.

The chain joins TRBV7-2 to TRBJ2-1, with 8 bases matching TRBD2. This CDR3 is 17 amino acids long. V shed 1 base and J 8 bases; nucleotides not matched to a gene: 13. The germline V gene encodes CDR1 SGHTA and CDR2 FQGNSA. CDR3 in amino acids: CASSLGRTGGAVDEQFF. The CDR3 DNA follows: TGTGCCAGCAGCTTAGGTCGTACGGGGGGGGCCGTCGATGAGCAGTTCTTC.

This clonotype was detected only a few times. The chain uses TRBV12-3 or TRBV12-4 and TRBJ2-1, with TRBD2 matching over 15 bases. V lost 5 bases, J lost 8 bases, and 4 bases stayed unmatched. The CDR3 loop spans 15 amino acids. The CDR3 DNA sequence: TGTGCCAGCAGTGGGACTAGCGGGAGGAAATATGAGCAGTTCTTC. Encoded protein: CASSGTSGRKYEQFF.

This clonotype has at least ten counts. This sequence joins TRBV29-1 and TRBJ2-3; D gene unclear. Germline-derived CDR1 and CDR2 are SQVTM and ANQGSEA. CDR3 length: 10 amino acids. Deletions cut 7 bases from V and 10 bases from J, with 12 bases between. In nucleotides, the CDR3 is TGCAGCGCTGGACCCGATGCGCAGTATTTT. Residues: CSAGPDAQYF.